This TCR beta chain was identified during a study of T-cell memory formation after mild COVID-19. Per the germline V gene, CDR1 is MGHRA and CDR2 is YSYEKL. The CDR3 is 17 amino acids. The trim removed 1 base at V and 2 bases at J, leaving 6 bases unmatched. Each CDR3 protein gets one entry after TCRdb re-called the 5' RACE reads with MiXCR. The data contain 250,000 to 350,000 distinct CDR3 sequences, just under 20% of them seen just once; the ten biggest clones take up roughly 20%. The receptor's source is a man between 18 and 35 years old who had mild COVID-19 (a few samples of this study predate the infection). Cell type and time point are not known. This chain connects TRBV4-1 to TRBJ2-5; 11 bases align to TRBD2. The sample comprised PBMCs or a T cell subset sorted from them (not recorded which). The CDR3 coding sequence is TGCGCCAGCAGCCAAGGGCTAGCGGGGGGACTTCAAGAGACCCAGTACTTC. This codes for CASSQGLAGGLQETQYF.